This T cell receptor (beta chain) was sequenced for a study of shared clonotypes between healthy human individuals. V lost 3 bases and J lost 4, with 10 bases in between. The CDR3 totals 14 residues. From germline, CDR1 is LGHNT and CDR2 FRNRAP. Evenly divided among several immunoSEQ plates was the genomic DNA of each subset. Clones were sequenced by immunoSEQ multiplex PCR, and TCRdb holds only the in-frame ones, with some missing. The profile shows 2 million or so clones, 85% to 95% of them singletons. The clonotype was recovered from a man between 18 and 29 years old in good health. J is TRBJ1-3 and V is TRBV12-5, with D possibly being TRBD1 (5 bases). The sequencing input was naive CD4+ T cells sorted from blood. Subset here: CD45RA+ positively selected. The CDR3 spells CASGLGGTGNTIYF. The CDR3 bases are TGTGCTAGTGGTTTAGGAGGGACCGGAAACACCATATATTTT.